This T cell receptor beta chain was observed in a study of patients and donors after allogeneic stem cell transplantation. V was cut by 5 bases and J by 4 bases, with 11 bases left in between. CDR1 and CDR2 from the germline V gene are MNHEY and SVGAGI. This CDR3 is built from 13 residues. TCRdb reanalysed the RT-PCR reads using MiXCR and keeps one entry per CDR3 protein. Of about 160,000 distinct CDR3 sequences in the sample, 30% to 45% are singletons; the top ten hold about 50%. This chain uses TRBV6-5 with TRBJ1-1; D remains unclear. The sequencing input was blood, either unsorted or a sorted T cell fraction (not recorded which). This clonotype was obtained from a human donor who was either an allogeneic HSCT recipient or a stem cell or donor lymphocyte infusion donor (not recorded which). It is not recorded whose cells these are; they may come from a transplant donor. DNA for the CDR3: TGTGCCAGCAGTCGGACCCGCGGCACTGAAGCTTTCTTT. Translation gives CASSRTRGTEAFF.